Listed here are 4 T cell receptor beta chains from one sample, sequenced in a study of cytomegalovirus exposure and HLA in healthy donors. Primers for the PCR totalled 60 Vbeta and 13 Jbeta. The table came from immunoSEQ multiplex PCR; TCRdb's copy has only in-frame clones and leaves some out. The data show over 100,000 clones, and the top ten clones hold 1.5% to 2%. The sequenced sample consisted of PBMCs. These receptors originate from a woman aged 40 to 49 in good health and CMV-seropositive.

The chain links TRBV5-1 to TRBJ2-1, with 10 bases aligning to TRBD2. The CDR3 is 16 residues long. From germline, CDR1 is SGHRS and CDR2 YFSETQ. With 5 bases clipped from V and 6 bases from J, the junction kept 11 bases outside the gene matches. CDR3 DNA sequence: TGCGCCAGCAGTCCCGCGGCTAGCGGGGGACCCAATGAGCAGTTCTTC. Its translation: CASSPAASGGPNEQFF.

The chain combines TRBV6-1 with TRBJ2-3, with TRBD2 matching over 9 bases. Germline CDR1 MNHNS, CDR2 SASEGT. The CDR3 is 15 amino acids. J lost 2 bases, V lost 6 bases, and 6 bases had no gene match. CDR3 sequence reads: CASSITSGYTDTQYF. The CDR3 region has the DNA TGTGCCAGCAGCATTACTAGCGGGTACACAGATACGCAGTATTTT.

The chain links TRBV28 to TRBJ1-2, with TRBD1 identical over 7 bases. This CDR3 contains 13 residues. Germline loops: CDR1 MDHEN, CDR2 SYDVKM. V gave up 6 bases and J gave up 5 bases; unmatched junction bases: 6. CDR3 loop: CASSYRGPYGYTF. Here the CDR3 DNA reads TGTGCCAGCAGCTACAGGGGCCCTTATGGCTACACCTTC.

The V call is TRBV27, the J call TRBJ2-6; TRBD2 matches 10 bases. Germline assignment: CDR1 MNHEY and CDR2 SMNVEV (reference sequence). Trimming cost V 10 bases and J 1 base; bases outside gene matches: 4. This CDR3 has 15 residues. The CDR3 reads CATSGRGSGANVLTF. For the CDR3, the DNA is TGTGCCACTAGCGGGAGAGGGTCTGGGGCCAACGTCCTGACTTTC.